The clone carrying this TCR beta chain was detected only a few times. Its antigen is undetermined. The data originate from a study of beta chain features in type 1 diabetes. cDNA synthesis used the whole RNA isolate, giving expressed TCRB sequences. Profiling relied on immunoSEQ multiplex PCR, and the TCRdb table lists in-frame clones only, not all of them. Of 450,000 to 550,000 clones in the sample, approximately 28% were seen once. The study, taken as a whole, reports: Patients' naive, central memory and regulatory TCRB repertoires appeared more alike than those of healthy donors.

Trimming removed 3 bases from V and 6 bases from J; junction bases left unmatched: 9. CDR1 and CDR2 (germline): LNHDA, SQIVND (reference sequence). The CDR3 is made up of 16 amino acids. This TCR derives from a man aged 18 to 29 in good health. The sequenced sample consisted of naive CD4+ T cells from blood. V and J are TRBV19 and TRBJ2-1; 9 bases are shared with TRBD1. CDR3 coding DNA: TGTGCCAGTAGTATCTCCACAGGGGGCAAGGCCAATGAGCAGTTCTTC. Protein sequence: CASSISTGGKANEQFF.